The source of this T cell receptor (beta chain) is a study of blood T cell repertoires in COVID-19. About the research overall: Sites in the United States, Italy and Spain provided acute and convalescent COVID-19 samples. PBMCs, B-cell-depleted T cells, or T cells were the source of the cDNA or gDNA that made up the material.

Assay used: immunoSEQ multiplex PCR; TCRdb lists only in-frame clones, some missing. The table includes under 150,000 clones, around four fifths detected once. Germline CDR1 reads MNHEY; CDR2 reads SVGAGI. The CDR3 runs 15 residues. J gave up 6 bases and V 6 bases, and 6 bases lay outside the gene matches. The source material was peripheral blood. The chain is built from TRBV6-5 and TRBJ2-4; the match to TRBD2 covers 12 bases. The receptor was isolated from a human donor in a cohort sampled during active COVID-19. In nucleotides, the CDR3 is TGTGCCAGCAGCTTCGTGACTAGCGGGAGAAACATTCAGTACTTC. It yields the protein CASSFVTSGRNIQYF.